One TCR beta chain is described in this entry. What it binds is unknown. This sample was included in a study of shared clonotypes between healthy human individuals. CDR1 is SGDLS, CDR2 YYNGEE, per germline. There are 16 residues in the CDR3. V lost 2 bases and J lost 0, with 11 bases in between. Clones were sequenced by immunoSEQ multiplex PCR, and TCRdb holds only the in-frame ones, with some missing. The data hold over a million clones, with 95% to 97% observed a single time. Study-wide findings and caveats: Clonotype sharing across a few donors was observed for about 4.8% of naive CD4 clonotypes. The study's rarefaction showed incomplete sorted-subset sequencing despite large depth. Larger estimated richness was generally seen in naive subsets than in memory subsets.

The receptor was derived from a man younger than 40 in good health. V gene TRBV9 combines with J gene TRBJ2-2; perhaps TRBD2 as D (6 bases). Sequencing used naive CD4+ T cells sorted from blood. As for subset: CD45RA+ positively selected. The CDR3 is CASSVGWGANTGELFF. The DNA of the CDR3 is TGTGCCAGCAGCGTTGGCTGGGGGGCGAACACCGGGGAGCTGTTTTTT. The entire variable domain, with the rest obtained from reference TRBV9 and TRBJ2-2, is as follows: DSGVTQTPKHLITATGQRVTLRCSPRSGDLSVYWYQQSLDQGLQFLIQYYNGEERAKGNILERFSAQQFPDLHSELNLSSLELGDSALYFCASSVGWGANTGELFFGEGSRLTVL.